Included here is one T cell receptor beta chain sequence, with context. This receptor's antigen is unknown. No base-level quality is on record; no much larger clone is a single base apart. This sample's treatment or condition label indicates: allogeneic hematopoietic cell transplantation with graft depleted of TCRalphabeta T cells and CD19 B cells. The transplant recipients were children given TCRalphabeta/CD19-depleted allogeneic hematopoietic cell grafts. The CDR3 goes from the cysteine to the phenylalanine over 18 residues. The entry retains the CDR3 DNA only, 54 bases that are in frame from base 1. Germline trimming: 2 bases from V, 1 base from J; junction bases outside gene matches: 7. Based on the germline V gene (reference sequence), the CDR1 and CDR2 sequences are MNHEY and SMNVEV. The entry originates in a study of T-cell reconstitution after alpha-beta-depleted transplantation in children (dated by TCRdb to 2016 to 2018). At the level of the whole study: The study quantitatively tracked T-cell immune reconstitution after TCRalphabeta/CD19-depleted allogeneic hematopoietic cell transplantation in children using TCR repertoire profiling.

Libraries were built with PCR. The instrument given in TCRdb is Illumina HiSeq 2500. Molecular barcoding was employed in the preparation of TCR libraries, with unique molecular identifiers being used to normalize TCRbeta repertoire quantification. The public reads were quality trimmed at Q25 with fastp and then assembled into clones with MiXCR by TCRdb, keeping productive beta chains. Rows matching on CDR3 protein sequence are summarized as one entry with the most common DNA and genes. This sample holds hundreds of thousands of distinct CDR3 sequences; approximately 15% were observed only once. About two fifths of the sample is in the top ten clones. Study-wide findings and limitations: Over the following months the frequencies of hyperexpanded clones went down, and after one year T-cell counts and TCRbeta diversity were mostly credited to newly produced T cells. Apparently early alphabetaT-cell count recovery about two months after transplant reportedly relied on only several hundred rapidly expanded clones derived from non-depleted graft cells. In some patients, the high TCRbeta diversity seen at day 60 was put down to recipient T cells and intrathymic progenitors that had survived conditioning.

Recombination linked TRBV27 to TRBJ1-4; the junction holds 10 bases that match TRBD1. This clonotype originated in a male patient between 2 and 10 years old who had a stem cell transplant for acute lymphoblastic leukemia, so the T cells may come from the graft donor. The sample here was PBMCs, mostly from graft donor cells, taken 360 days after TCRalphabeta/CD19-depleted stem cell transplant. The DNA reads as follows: TGTGCCAGCAGTTTAAGAGGGACAGGGGTGTTAACTAATGAAAAACTGTTTTTT. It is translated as CASSLRGTGVLTNEKLFF.